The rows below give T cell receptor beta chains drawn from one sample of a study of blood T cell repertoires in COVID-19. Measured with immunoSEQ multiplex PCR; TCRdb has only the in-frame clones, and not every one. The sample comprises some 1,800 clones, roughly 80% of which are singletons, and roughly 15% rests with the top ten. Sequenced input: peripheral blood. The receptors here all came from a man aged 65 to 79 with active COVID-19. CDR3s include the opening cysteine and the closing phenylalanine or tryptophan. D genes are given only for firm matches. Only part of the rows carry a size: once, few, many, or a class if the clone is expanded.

CDR3nt: TGTGCCAGCAGTTTCCCAGGGCTAGACATTCAGTACTTC; CDR3aa: CASSFPGLDIQYF; d_gene: .; j_gene: TRBJ2-4; abundance: .; v_gene: TRBV12-3/TRBV12-4
CDR3nt: TGTGCCAGCAGCTTCAGGAATGCCTACGAGCAGTACTTC; CDR3aa: CASSFRNAYEQYF; d_gene: .; j_gene: TRBJ2-7; abundance: once; v_gene: TRBV13
CDR3nt: TGCGCCAGCACTGCAGAGCGGGGAATAACCTACGAGCAGTACTTC; CDR3aa: CASTAERGITYEQYF; d_gene: TRBD2; j_gene: TRBJ2-7; abundance: .; v_gene: TRBV10-2
CDR3nt: TGCGCCAGCAGCTTCCGACTAGCGGTCCTAGAAAACACCGGGGAGCTGTTTTTT; CDR3aa: CASSFRLAVLENTGELFF; d_gene: TRBD2; j_gene: TRBJ2-2; abundance: .; v_gene: TRBV4-1
CDR3nt: TGTGCCAGCAGCTTAAGAGTGGGCAGGGGGTTGGGAACAGATACGCAGTATTTT; CDR3aa: CASSLRVGRGLGTDTQYF; d_gene: TRBD1; j_gene: TRBJ2-3; abundance: .; v_gene: TRBV7-2
CDR3nt: TGTGCCAGCAGTCCCGGGGGGACAGGGAAAATGAGAAATGAGCAGTTCTTC; CDR3aa: CASSPGGTGKMRNEQFF; d_gene: TRBD1; j_gene: TRBJ2-1; abundance: .; v_gene: TRBV6-6
CDR3nt: TGTGCCAGCAGCGTATCCCCCCGGGACAGTGACGAGCAGTACTTC; CDR3aa: CASSVSPRDSDEQYF; d_gene: TRBD1; j_gene: TRBJ2-7; abundance: .; v_gene: TRBV9
CDR3nt: TGTGCCAGCAGCGTGGGGACTAGCGGGGGCGGCGAGCAGTACTTC; CDR3aa: CASSVGTSGGGEQYF; d_gene: TRBD2; j_gene: TRBJ2-7; abundance: .; v_gene: TRBV9
CDR3nt: TGTGCCAGCTCCTTGGGACAGGGTGGCTGGACCCAGTACTTC; CDR3aa: CASSLGQGGWTQYF; d_gene: TRBD1; j_gene: TRBJ2-5; abundance: .; v_gene: TRBV27
CDR3nt: TGTGCCAGCAGACACAGGGGGTATGGCTACACCTTC; CDR3aa: CASRHRGYGYTF; d_gene: TRBD1; j_gene: TRBJ1-2; abundance: .; v_gene: TRBV12-3/TRBV12-4
CDR3nt: TGTGCCAGCAGCTTAACAGGGATCAATAGCAATCAGCCCCAGCATTTT; CDR3aa: CASSLTGINSNQPQHF; d_gene: .; j_gene: TRBJ1-5; abundance: .; v_gene: TRBV7-8
CDR3nt: TGCAGTGCTAGTCGGGGGGGGCTAAATTCTGGGGCCAACGTCCTGACTTTC; CDR3aa: CSASRGGLNSGANVLTF; d_gene: TRBD2; j_gene: TRBJ2-6; abundance: .; v_gene: TRBV20-1
CDR3nt: TGTGCCAGCGGGAGGGGAGACACCGGGGAGCTGTTTTTT; CDR3aa: CASGRGDTGELFF; d_gene: TRBD2; j_gene: TRBJ2-2; abundance: .; v_gene: TRBV2
CDR3nt: TGTGCCAGCAGCCCCGGGACAGGGGTCATTTACGAGCAGTACTTC; CDR3aa: CASSPGTGVIYEQYF; d_gene: TRBD1; j_gene: TRBJ2-7; abundance: large; v_gene: TRBV28
CDR3nt: TGTGCCAGCAAGCCGTATAGCGGGGGGGCAGATACGCAGTATTTT; CDR3aa: CASKPYSGGADTQYF; d_gene: TRBD2; j_gene: TRBJ2-3; abundance: .; v_gene: TRBV9
CDR3nt: TGCGCCAGCAGCCAGGGGGCTGAAGGTGAAGCTTTCTTT; CDR3aa: CASSQGAEGEAFF; d_gene: TRBD1; j_gene: TRBJ1-1; abundance: once; v_gene: TRBV5-1
CDR3nt: TGTGCCAGCAGACCGACAGGAAGCTCCTATAATTCACCCCTCCACTTT; CDR3aa: CASRPTGSSYNSPLHF; d_gene: .; j_gene: TRBJ1-6; abundance: .; v_gene: TRBV2
CDR3nt: TGTGCTAGTGGTTTCCCCAGGGGTTCAGGCGAGCAGTACTTC; CDR3aa: CASGFPRGSGEQYF; d_gene: .; j_gene: TRBJ2-7; abundance: .; v_gene: TRBV12-5
CDR3nt: TGCGCCAGCAGCCTACAGGGGGCTGATGGCTACACCTTC; CDR3aa: CASSLQGADGYTF; d_gene: TRBD1; j_gene: TRBJ1-2; abundance: .; v_gene: TRBV4-3
CDR3nt: TGCGCCAGCAACAGGGCTGGGGCCAACGTCCTGACTTTC; CDR3aa: CASNRAGANVLTF; d_gene: .; j_gene: TRBJ2-6; abundance: once; v_gene: TRBV5-1
CDR3nt: TGTGCCAGCAGCCTTGACACTCCCTCCTACAATGAGCAGTTCTTC; CDR3aa: CASSLDTPSYNEQFF; d_gene: .; j_gene: TRBJ2-1; abundance: .; v_gene: TRBV27
CDR3nt: TGTGCCAGCTCACCACTGATTGGGACAGGGGGCACAGATACGCAGTATTTT; CDR3aa: CASSPLIGTGGTDTQYF; d_gene: TRBD1; j_gene: TRBJ2-3; abundance: .; v_gene: TRBV18
CDR3nt: TGTGCCAGCAGTCTAGGACTCCCGGGGTATGACACCATATATTTT; CDR3aa: CASSLGLPGYDTIYF; d_gene: .; j_gene: TRBJ1-3; abundance: .; v_gene: TRBV27
CDR3nt: TGTGCCAGCAGCCTACAACAGGGGGACACTGAAGCTTTCTTT; CDR3aa: CASSLQQGDTEAFF; d_gene: TRBD1; j_gene: TRBJ1-1; abundance: .; v_gene: TRBV11-1
CDR3nt: TGTGCCAGCAGCTTGGGGGAAGGGGCGGCCTACAATGAGCAGTTCTTC; CDR3aa: CASSLGEGAAYNEQFF; d_gene: .; j_gene: TRBJ2-1; abundance: .; v_gene: TRBV5-5
CDR3nt: TGTGCCAGCAGTTCCCAGGGGCCATTAGACTATGGCTACACCTTC; CDR3aa: CASSSQGPLDYGYTF; d_gene: .; j_gene: TRBJ1-2; abundance: .; v_gene: TRBV6-6
CDR3nt: TGTGCCAGCAGTTTATCCGAGGGCGGGGAGACCCAGTACTTC; CDR3aa: CASSLSEGGETQYF; d_gene: .; j_gene: TRBJ2-5; abundance: few; v_gene: TRBV27
CDR3nt: TGTGCCAGCAGCTGGGACAGGTCCTATGGCTACACCTTC; CDR3aa: CASSWDRSYGYTF; d_gene: TRBD1; j_gene: TRBJ1-2; abundance: .; v_gene: TRBV5-6
CDR3nt: TGTGCCAGTAGTCTAGAGTTCGGGACTAGCTCCTACGAGCAGTACTTC; CDR3aa: CASSLEFGTSSYEQYF; d_gene: TRBD2; j_gene: TRBJ2-7; abundance: .; v_gene: TRBV19
CDR3nt: TGTGCCAGCAGCCCGAACAGGGTCTCTGGAAACACCATATATTTT; CDR3aa: CASSPNRVSGNTIYF; d_gene: .; j_gene: TRBJ1-3; abundance: .; v_gene: TRBV9
CDR3nt: TGTGCTAGTGGTTTGATACTAGGGACACCCAGGGACGAGCAGTACTTC; CDR3aa: CASGLILGTPRDEQYF; d_gene: .; j_gene: TRBJ2-7; abundance: .; v_gene: TRBV12-5
CDR3nt: TGTGCCAGCAGTTACTTGAGGGCAGATCTCGAGCAGTACTTC; CDR3aa: CASSYLRADLEQYF; d_gene: .; j_gene: TRBJ2-7; abundance: once; v_gene: TRBV6-5
CDR3nt: TGTGCCAGCAGCGCCCGGGACAGGGGTGTGGTTAACACTGAAGCTTTCTTT; CDR3aa: CASSARDRGVVNTEAFF; d_gene: TRBD1; j_gene: TRBJ1-1; abundance: .; v_gene: TRBV3-1/TRBV3-2
CDR3nt: TGTGCCAGCTCACCCACCGCGGCAGGGGCCAATCAGCCCCAGCATTTT; CDR3aa: CASSPTAAGANQPQHF; d_gene: .; j_gene: TRBJ1-5; abundance: once; v_gene: TRBV18
CDR3nt: TGTGCCAGCAGCTTAGTGGGACTAGCGGGACAAGAGACCCAGTACTTC; CDR3aa: CASSLVGLAGQETQYF; d_gene: TRBD2; j_gene: TRBJ2-5; abundance: once; v_gene: TRBV7-8
CDR3nt: TGTGCCAGCAGTTATTCAGGGTACTATGGCTACACCTTC; CDR3aa: CASSYSGYYGYTF; d_gene: .; j_gene: TRBJ1-2; abundance: large; v_gene: TRBV27
CDR3nt: TGTGCCAGCAGCCGTCGTGCGACGGGCTACGAGCAGTACTTC; CDR3aa: CASSRRATGYEQYF; d_gene: .; j_gene: TRBJ2-7; abundance: .; v_gene: TRBV3-1/TRBV3-2
CDR3nt: TGTGCCAGCAGCCCCCCCCGGACAGGGGTGGGCCTCTATGGCTACACCTTC; CDR3aa: CASSPPRTGVGLYGYTF; d_gene: TRBD1; j_gene: TRBJ1-2; abundance: .; v_gene: TRBV14
CDR3nt: TGTGCCAGCCGGACAGGGGTTAAAGCCAAAAACATTCAGTACTTC; CDR3aa: CASRTGVKAKNIQYF; d_gene: TRBD1; j_gene: TRBJ2-4; abundance: .; v_gene: TRBV19
CDR3nt: TGTGCCAGCAGCCATCTAAGGACAGGGGGTACCTACGAGCAGTACTTC; CDR3aa: CASSHLRTGGTYEQYF; d_gene: TRBD1; j_gene: TRBJ2-7; abundance: .; v_gene: TRBV3-1/TRBV3-2
CDR3nt: TGTGCCAGCAGTTACGGCCAGGGGGCTGAAGCTTTCTTT; CDR3aa: CASSYGQGAEAFF; d_gene: TRBD1; j_gene: TRBJ1-1; abundance: .; v_gene: TRBV6-5
CDR3nt: TGCGCCAGCAGCCAAGTTGGGCCTACGGAGACCCAGTACTTC; CDR3aa: CASSQVGPTETQYF; d_gene: .; j_gene: TRBJ2-5; abundance: .; v_gene: TRBV4-3